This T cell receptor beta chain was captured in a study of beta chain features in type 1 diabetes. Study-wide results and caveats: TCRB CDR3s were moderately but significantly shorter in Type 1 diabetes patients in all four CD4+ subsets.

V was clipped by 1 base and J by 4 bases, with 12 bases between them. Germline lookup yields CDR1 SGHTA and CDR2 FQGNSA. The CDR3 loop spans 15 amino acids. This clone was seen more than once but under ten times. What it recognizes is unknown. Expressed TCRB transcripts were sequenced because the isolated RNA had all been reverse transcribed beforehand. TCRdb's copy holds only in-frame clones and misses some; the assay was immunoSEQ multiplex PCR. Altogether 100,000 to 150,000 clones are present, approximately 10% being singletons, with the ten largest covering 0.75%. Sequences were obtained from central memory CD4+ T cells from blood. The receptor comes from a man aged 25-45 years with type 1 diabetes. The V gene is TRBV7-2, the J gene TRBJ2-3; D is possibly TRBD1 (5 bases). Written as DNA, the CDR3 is TGTGCCAGCAGCTTAGGTCCAGGGTCCGCAGATACGCAGTATTTT. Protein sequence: CASSLGPGSADTQYF.